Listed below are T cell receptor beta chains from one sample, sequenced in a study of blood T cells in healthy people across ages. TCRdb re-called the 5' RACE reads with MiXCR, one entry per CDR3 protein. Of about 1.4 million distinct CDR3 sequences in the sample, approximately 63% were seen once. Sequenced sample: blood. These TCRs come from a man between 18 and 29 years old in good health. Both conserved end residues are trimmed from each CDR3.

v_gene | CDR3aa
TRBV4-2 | ASSQVRRPISGNTIY
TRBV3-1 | ASSRALNTEAF
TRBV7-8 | ASSFLAAGNSYEQY
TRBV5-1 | ASSLGGRAYEQY
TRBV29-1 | SVEGRHRGGEKLF
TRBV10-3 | AIREGPLPWETQY
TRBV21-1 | ATVGSGNIQY
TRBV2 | ASSFGEGLYNEQF
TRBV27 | ASSIFGGVENTEAF
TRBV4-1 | ASSQPNFDRHLWGEQF
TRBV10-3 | AIMRSVGGDTQY
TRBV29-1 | SAALGLGYNEQF
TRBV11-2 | ASSPQMSSYEQY
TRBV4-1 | ASSQEGSFYEQY
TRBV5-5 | ASSFGLAGSQETQY
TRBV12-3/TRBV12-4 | ASHPPLPPGRVGYT